Following are 19 T cell receptor beta chains from one sample sequenced in a study of T cell clonality in common variable immunodeficiency. Only in-frame clones appear in the TCRdb table, and some are missing; sequencing was by immunoSEQ multiplex PCR. The counts give about 35,000 clones, none of them seen only once; 2.5% to 3.5% is held by the top ten. The sample consisted of peripheral blood mononuclear cells. The receptors originated from a person aged 18 to 70 in good health.

The table lists this clone with many counts. The CDR3 extends 3 residues past the end of the read, so its final part is completed from the germline J gene. J is TRBJ1-1 and V is TRBV10-3, with D possibly matching TRBD1 (6 bases). Germline lookup yields CDR1 ENHRY and CDR2 SYGVKD. CDR3 size: 12 residues. The CDR3 DNA, read in part, is TGTGCCATCAGTGAGTCAGACAGGCAA. This gives the protein CAISESDRQ. The entire CDR3 protein is CAISESDRQAFF.

This clone was seen at least ten times. The read falls 3 residues short of the CDR3 end, and the missing part is taken from the germline J gene. The chain has TRBV15 and TRBJ2-3; TRBD2 agrees at 8 bases. The trim removed 0 bases at V and 2 bases at J, leaving 7 bases unmatched. This CDR3 contains 17 residues. Germline-derived CDR1 and CDR2 are LNHNV and YYDKDF (reference sequence). The CDR3 bases that were read are TGTGCCACCAGCAGAGATCTACGGGGGGGGATCACAGATACG. Translated: CATSRDLRGGITDT. The entire CDR3 reads CATSRDLRGGITDTQYF.

This clone was recorded at least ten times. The CDR3 is cut off 3 residues early in the read; its end comes from the germline J gene. The chain has TRBV20-1 and TRBJ2-2; D remains unclear. V lost 1 base and J lost 6, with 9 bases in between. The length of the CDR3 is 13 residues. CDR1 DFQATT and CDR2 SNEGSKA come from the germline V gene (reference sequence). CDR3 DNA (partial): TGCAGTGCTAGAGCGCCAGCGTCCGGGGAG. As protein: CSARAPASGE. In full, the CDR3 reads CSARAPASGELFF.

In its sample, this clone was seen a few times. The read comes to an end 3 residues before the CDR3 does, leaving the germline J gene to fill in the end. The J gene is TRBJ1-6, the V gene TRBV13; perhaps TRBD1 as D (6 bases). Trimming stripped 0 bases from V and 10 bases from J, with 10 bases between. The CDR3 contains 14 residues. Germline lookup yields CDR1 PRHDT and CDR2 FYEKMQ (reference sequence). The CDR3: CASSLGQGGSPLHF. The CDR3 DNA, read in part, is TGTGCCAGCAGCTTAGGACAGGGCGGCTCACCC.

This clone was seen at least ten times. The read falls 3 residues short of the CDR3 end, and the missing part is taken from the germline J gene. The chain is built from TRBV6-1 and TRBJ2-3, with 9 bases aligning to TRBD2. The germline gives CDR1 MNHNS, CDR2 SASEGT. This CDR3 region has 15 residues. Unmatched junction bases numbered 4, after V lost 3 bases and J lost 3 bases. CDR3 bases read: TGTGCCAGCAGTGACCCAGCGGGAGGTACAGATACG. This sequence encodes CASSDPAGGTDT. From start to end, the CDR3 is CASSDPAGGTDTQYF.

This clone was seen ten or more times. The CDR3 goes on 3 residues after the read ends, and that part is filled in from the germline J gene. The chain recombines TRBV5-1 with TRBJ2-1; D may be TRBD1 (6 bases). Germline V lookup: CDR1 SGHRS, CDR2 YFSETQ. The CDR3 has 15 residues. The germline V and J ends were trimmed by 4 bases and 7 bases, with 18 bases remaining between them. The DNA read from the CDR3 is TGCGCCAGCAGCCCGGAGGCAGGGGTCACAAATGAG. It yields the protein CASSPEAGVTNE. The entire CDR3 reads CASSPEAGVTNEQFF.

This clone was recorded many times. From the germline J gene comes the end of the CDR3, since the read stops 3 residues before it. The rearrangement uses TRBV18 and TRBJ1-1; TRBD1 might be the D (6 bases). This CDR3 spans 12 amino acids. Looked up from germline, CDR1 is KGHSH and CDR2 is LQKENI. Deletions cut 3 bases from V and 7 bases from J, with 9 bases between. The part of the CDR3 DNA that was read is TGTGCCAGCTCACCCAACAGGGTTGAA. This encodes CASSPNRVE. The entire CDR3 reads CASSPNRVEAFF.

This clone was detected many times. The read falls 3 residues short of the CDR3 end, and the missing part is taken from the germline J gene. The chain carries TRBV11-2 and TRBJ2-7; D is perhaps TRBD2 (5 bases). CDR3 length: 14 amino acids. V lost 5 bases and J 4 bases, leaving 15 bases between the germline ends. The germline CDR1 and CDR2 sequences are SGHAT and FQNNGV. The part of the CDR3 DNA that was read is TGTGCCAGCAGCCCCGACCCGCGGGTTTACGAG. Its translation is CASSPDPRVYE. The whole CDR3 region reads CASSPDPRVYEQYF.

This clone has at least ten counts. The CDR3 end falls 3 residues outside the read, so it is completed with the germline J gene. V usage is TRBV20-1 and J usage is TRBJ1-6; 7 bases fit TRBD1. Germline lookup yields CDR1 DFQATT and CDR2 SNEGSKA (reference sequence). The CDR3 sequence is 15 residues long. V lost 6 bases and J lost 5; bases outside the gene matches: 10. The chain's CDR3 is CSAWPPGGNNSPLHF. CDR3 bases read: TGCAGTGCCTGGCCCCCAGGGGGAAATAATTCACCC.

This clone was counted at least ten times. The read comes to an end 3 residues before the CDR3 does, leaving the germline J gene to fill in the end. This chain joins TRBV5-1 and TRBJ1-1, with TRBD1 matching over 7 bases. V was pared by 3 bases and J by 1 base, with 9 bases of the junction left unmatched. CDR3 length: 16 amino acids. Germline V gene data show CDR1 as SGHRS and CDR2 as YFSETQ. The CDR3 loop reads CASSWGPDRQNTEAFF. Partial CDR3 DNA: TGCGCCAGCAGCTGGGGTCCGGACAGGCAGAACACTGAA.

Remarks on this clone: The missing CDR3 end, 3 residues past where the read stops, is filled in from the germline J gene. V and J are TRBV6-2 or TRBV6-3 and TRBJ2-4; D is possibly TRBD2 (6 bases). CDR3 length: 13 amino acids. Germline loops: CDR1 MNHEY, CDR2 SVGEGT. The CDR3: CASSYFGTDGQYF. Incomplete CDR3 DNA: TGTGCCAGCAGTTACTTCGGGACTGATGGT.

This clone showed up many times. The read terminates 3 residues ahead of where the CDR3 ends, so the germline J gene completes it. The V call is TRBV6-1, the J call TRBJ1-5; D is unresolved. V was cut by 3 bases and J by 2 bases, with 11 bases left in between. CDR1 is MNHNS, CDR2 SASEGT, per germline. The CDR3 has 15 residues. CDR3 DNA, as far as it was read: TGTGCCAGCAGTGATGGGCTATCGGGCAATCAGCCC. It is translated as CASSDGLSGNQP. The whole CDR3 is CASSDGLSGNQPQHF.

This clone was observed many times. Read coverage stops 3 residues before the CDR3 terminus; the germline J gene supplies the remainder. The chain couples TRBV7-6 to TRBJ2-2; D ambiguous. The V and J ends lost 0 bases and 5 bases respectively, with 7 bases between them. The germline CDR1 and CDR2 sequences are SGHVS and FNYEAQ. CDR3 length equals 14 residues. The sequenced CDR3 bases are TGTGCCAGCAGCTTAGCCCTATTAACCGGGGAG. Translated, it gives CASSLALLTGE. The full CDR3 is CASSLALLTGELFF.

This clone was counted ten times or more. The observed sequence ends 3 residues before the CDR3 terminus, with the missing tail filled in from the germline J gene. The chain combines TRBV18 with TRBJ2-1, with D possibly matching TRBD2 (5 bases). In germline, CDR1 is KGHSH, CDR2 LQKENI. Trimming pared 5 bases from V and 1 base from J, leaving 12 bases between. The CDR3 loop spans 15 amino acids. CDR3 bases read: TGTGCCAGCTCATCGACGGACTCGTCCTACAATGAG. It is translated as CASSSTDSSYNE. The CDR3 in full is CASSSTDSSYNEQFF.

Ten or more counts support this clone. The CDR3 goes on 3 residues after the read ends, and that part is filled in from the germline J gene. V usage is TRBV18 and J usage is TRBJ2-2; tentative D call: TRBD1 (5 bases). In germline, CDR1 is KGHSH, CDR2 LQKENI. There are 16 residues in the CDR3. V lost 2 bases to trimming and J lost 5 bases, with 15 bases between them. CDR3 DNA, as far as it was read: TGTGCCAGCTCACCAGAGGACGCCAGGGTGACCGGGGAG. It is translated as CASSPEDARVTGE. The CDR3 in its entirety is CASSPEDARVTGELFF.

This clone was detected ten times or more. Coverage ceases 3 residues before the CDR3 finishes, and the germline J gene fills in the end. The rearrangement uses TRBV19 and TRBJ2-7; possibly TRBD1 for D (5 bases). V shed 6 bases and J shed 0 bases, with 18 bases lying between them. This CDR3 has 16 amino acids. Per germline, CDR1 LNHDA and CDR2 SQIVND (reference sequence). The CDR3 loop is CASSPVGARLSYEQYF. CDR3 DNA, as far as it was read: TGTGCCAGTAGCCCAGTAGGGGCTCGGCTCTCCTACGAG.

This clone was recorded at least ten times. Read sequence stops 3 residues before the CDR3 end, and the germline J gene provides the missing end. This sequence joins TRBV18 and TRBJ2-2, with TRBD1 identical over 8 bases. The CDR3 covers 16 residues. The junction had 8 bases not matched to a gene; V was cut back by 3 bases and J by 5 bases. Germline-derived CDR1 and CDR2 are KGHSH and LQKENI. The CDR3 bases that were read are TGTGCCAGCTCACCCCCGGTCAGGGGGCGAACCGGGGAG. Its protein product is CASSPPVRGRTGE. The whole CDR3 is CASSPPVRGRTGELFF. The full variable domain, completed using reference TRBV18 and TRBJ2-2, is NAGVMQNPRHLVRRRGQEARLRCSPMKGHSHVYWYRQLPEEGLKFMVYLQKENIIDESGMPKERFSAEFPKEGPSILRIQQVVRGDSAAYFCASSPPVRGRTGELFFGEGSRLTVL.

This clone occurred many times. The read terminates 3 residues ahead of where the CDR3 ends, so the germline J gene completes it. This chain links TRBV29-1 with TRBJ2-5, with a tentative D call TRBD2 (5 bases). V was cut by 4 bases and J by 5 bases, with 14 bases left in between. Germline V lookup: CDR1 SQVTM, CDR2 ANQGSEA. The CDR3 sequence is 13 residues long. The CDR3 bases that were read are TGCAGCGTTGGGTTCGGGGTCGGCGAGACC. Protein: CSVGFGVGET. From start to end, the CDR3 is CSVGFGVGETQYF.

This clone was seen ten or more times. CDR3 DNA (partial): TGCAGTGCTAGAGATTCTAGCGGGAGCCCAGATACG. Protein product: CSARDSSGSPDT. The full CDR3 reads CSARDSSGSPDTQYF. The chain has TRBV20-1 and TRBJ2-3; 10 bases fit TRBD2. Sequencing ends 3 residues short of the CDR3 end; the germline J gene provides the rest. There are 15 residues in the CDR3. Germline values: CDR1 DFQATT, CDR2 SNEGSKA (reference sequence). J lost 4 bases, V lost 0 bases, and 4 bases had no gene match.